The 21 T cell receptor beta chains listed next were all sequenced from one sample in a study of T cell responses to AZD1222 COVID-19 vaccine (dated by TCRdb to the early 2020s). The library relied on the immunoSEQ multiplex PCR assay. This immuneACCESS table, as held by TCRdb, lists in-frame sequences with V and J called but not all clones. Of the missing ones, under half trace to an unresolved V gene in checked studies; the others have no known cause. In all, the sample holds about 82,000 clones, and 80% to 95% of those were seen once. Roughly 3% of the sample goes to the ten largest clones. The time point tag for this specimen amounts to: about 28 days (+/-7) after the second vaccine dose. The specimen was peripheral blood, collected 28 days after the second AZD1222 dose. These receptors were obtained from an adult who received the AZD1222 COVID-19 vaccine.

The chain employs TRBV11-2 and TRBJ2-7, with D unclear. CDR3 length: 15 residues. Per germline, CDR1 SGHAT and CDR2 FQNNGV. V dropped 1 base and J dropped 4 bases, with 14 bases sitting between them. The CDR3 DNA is TGTGCCAGCAGCTTAGTGGGTGGATTGGGGTACGAGCAGTACTTC. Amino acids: CASSLVGGLGYEQYF.

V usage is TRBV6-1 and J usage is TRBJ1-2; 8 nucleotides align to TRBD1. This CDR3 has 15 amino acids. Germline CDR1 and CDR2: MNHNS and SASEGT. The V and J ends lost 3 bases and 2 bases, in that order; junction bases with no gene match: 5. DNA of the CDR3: TGTGCCAGCAGTGATTGGACAGGGCCAAACTATGGCTACACCTTC. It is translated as CASSDWTGPNYGYTF.

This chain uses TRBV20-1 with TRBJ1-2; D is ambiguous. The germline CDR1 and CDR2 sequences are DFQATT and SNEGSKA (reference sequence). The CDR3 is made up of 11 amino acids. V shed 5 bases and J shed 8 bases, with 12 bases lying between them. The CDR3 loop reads CSAPRAGGYTF. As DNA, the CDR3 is TGCAGTGCTCCTCGGGCTGGAGGCTACACCTTC.

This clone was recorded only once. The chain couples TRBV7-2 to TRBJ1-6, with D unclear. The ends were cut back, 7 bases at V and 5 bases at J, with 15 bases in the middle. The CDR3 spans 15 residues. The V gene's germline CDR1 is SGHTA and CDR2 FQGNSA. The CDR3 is CASNLVRLDNSPLHF. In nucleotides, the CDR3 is TGTGCCAGCAACCTTGTGCGACTAGATAATTCACCCCTCCACTTT.

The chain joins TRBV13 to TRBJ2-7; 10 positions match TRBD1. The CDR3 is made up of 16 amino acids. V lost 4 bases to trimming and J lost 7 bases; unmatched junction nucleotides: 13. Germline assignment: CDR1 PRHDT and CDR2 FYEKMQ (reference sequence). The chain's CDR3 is CASSSPLRDRGREQYF. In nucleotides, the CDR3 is TGTGCCAGCAGCTCACCACTCCGGGACAGGGGACGTGAGCAGTACTTC.

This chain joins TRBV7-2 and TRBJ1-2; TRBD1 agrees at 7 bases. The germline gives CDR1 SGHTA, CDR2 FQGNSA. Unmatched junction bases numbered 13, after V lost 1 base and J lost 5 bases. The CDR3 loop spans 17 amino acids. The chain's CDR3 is CASSLEGQGVPRYGYTF. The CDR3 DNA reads TGTGCCAGCAGCTTAGAGGGTCAGGGGGTACCTAGATATGGCTACACCTTC.

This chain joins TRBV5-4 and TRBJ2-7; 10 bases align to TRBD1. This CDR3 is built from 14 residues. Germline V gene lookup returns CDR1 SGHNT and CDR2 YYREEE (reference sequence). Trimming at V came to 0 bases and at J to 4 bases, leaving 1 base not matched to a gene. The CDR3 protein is CASSLGGQGYEQYF. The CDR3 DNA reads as TGTGCCAGCAGCTTGGGGGGACAGGGGTACGAGCAGTACTTC. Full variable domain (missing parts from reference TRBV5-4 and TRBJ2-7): ETGVTQSPTHLIKTRGQQVTLRCSSQSGHNTVSWYQQALGQGPQFIFQYYREEENGRGNFPPRFSGLQFPNYSSELNVNALELDDSALYLCASSLGGQGYEQYFGPGTRLTVT.

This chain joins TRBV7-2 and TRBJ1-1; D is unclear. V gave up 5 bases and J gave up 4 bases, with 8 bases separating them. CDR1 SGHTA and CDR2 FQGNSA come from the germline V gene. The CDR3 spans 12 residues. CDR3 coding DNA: TGTGCCAGCAGCCTACAGAGCACTGAAGCTTTCTTT. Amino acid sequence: CASSLQSTEAFF. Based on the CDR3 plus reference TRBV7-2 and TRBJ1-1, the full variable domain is GAGVSQSPSNKVTEKGKDVELRCDPISGHTALYWYRQSLGQGLEFLIYFQGNSAPDKSGLPSDRFSAERTGGSVSTLTIQRTQQEDSAVYLCASSLQSTEAFFGQGTRLTVV.

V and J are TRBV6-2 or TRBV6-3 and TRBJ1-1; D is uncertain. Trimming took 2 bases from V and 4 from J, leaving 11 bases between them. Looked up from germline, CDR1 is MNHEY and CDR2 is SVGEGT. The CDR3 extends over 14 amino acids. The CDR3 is CASSYKGIGTEAFF. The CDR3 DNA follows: TGTGCCAGCAGTTACAAAGGGATTGGCACTGAAGCTTTCTTT.

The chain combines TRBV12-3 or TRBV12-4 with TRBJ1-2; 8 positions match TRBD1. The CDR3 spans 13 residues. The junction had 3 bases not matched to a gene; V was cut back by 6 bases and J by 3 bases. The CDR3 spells CASSGQGYYGYTF. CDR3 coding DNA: TGTGCCAGCAGCGGACAGGGATACTATGGCTACACCTTC.

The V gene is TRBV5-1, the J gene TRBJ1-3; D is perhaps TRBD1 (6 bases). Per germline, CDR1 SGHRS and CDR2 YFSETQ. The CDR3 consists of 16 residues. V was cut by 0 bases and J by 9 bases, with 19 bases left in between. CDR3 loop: CASSLAYGPADSTIYF. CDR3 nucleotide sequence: TGCGCCAGCAGCTTGGCTTACGGACCCGCGGACAGCACCATATATTTT.

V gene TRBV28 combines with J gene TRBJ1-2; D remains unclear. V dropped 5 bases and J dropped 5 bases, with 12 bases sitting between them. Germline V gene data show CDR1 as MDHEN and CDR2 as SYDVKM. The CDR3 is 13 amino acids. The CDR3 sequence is CASSPTTAYGYTF. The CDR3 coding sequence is TGTGCCAGCAGTCCAACAACAGCATATGGCTACACCTTC.

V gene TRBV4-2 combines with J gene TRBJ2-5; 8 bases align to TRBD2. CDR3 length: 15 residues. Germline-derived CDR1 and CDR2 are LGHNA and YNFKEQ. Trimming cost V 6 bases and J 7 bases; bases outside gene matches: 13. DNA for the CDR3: TGTGCCAGCAGACATACCGGGACTAGTGGGGGGACCCAGTACTTC. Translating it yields CASRHTGTSGGTQYF.

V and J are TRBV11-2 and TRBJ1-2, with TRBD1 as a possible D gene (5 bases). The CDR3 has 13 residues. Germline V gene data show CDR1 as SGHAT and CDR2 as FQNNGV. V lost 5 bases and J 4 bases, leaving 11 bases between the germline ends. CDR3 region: CASSPGTSYGYTF. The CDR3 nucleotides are TGTGCCAGCAGCCCCGGGACTTCCTATGGCTACACCTTC. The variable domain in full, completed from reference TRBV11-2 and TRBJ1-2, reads EAGVAQSPRYKIIEKRQSVAFWCNPISGHATLYWYQQILGQGPKLLIQFQNNGVVDDSQLPKDRFSAERLKGVDSTLKIQPAKLEDSAVYLCASSPGTSYGYTFGSGTRLTVV.

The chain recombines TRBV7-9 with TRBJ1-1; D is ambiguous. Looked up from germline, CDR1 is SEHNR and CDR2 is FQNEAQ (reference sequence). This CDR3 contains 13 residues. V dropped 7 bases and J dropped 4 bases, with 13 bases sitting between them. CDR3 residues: CASTMGLVTEAFF. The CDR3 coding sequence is TGTGCCAGCACCATGGGTTTAGTCACTGAAGCTTTCTTT.

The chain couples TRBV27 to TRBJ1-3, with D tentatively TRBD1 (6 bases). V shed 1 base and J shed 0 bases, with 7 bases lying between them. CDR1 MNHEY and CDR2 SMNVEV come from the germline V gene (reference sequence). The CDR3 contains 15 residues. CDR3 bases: TGTGCCAGCAGTTTATTAGGGGGCTCTGGAAACACCATATATTTT. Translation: CASSLLGGSGNTIYF.

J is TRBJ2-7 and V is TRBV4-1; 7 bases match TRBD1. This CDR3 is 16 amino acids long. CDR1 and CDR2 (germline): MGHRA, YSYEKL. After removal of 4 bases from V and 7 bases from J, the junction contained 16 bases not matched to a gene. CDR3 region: CASSPKSGGIPTEQYF. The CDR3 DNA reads TGCGCCAGCAGCCCCAAATCAGGGGGAATTCCTACAGAGCAGTACTTC.

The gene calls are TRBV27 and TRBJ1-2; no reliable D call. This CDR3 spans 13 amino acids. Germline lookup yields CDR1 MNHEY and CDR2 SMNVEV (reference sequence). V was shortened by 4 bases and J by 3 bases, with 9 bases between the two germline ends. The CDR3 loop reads CASSSLKDYGYTF. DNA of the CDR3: TGTGCCAGCAGTTCACTAAAAGACTATGGCTACACCTTC.

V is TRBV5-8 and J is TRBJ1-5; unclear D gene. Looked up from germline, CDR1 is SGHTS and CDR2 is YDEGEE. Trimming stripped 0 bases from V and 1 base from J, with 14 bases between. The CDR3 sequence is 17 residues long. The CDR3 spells CASSLANAGISNQPQHF. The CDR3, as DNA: TGTGCCAGCAGCTTGGCCAACGCGGGGATCAGCAATCAGCCCCAGCATTTT.

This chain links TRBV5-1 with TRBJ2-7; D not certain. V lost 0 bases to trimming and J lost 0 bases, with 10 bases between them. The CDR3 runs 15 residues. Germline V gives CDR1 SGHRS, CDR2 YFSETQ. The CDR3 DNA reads TGCGCCAGCAGCTTGGCCTGGACGAGCTCCTACGAGCAGTACTTC. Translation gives CASSLAWTSSYEQYF.

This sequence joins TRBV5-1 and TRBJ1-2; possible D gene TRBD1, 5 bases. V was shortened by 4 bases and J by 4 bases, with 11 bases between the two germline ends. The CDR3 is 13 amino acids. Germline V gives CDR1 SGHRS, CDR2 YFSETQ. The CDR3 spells CASSRDSSYGYTF. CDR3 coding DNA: TGCGCCAGCAGCCGAGACAGCTCCTATGGCTACACCTTC.